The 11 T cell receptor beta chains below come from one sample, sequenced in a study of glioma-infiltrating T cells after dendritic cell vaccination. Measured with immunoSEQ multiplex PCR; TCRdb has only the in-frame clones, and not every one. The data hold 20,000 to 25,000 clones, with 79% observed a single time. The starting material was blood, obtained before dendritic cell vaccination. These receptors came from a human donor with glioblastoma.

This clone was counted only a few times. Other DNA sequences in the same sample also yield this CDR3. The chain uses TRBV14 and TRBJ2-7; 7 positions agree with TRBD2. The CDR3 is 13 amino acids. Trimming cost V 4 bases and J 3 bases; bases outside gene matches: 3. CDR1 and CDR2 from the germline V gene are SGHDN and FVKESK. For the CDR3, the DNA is TGTGCCAGCAGCCCAGGGACTAACTACGAGCAGTACTTC. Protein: CASSPGTNYEQYF.

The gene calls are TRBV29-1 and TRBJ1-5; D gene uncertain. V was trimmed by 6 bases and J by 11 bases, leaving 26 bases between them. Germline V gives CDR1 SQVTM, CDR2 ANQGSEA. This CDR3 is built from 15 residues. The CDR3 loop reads CSVSLSASGFGAQHF. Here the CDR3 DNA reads TGCAGCGTCTCGCTAAGCGCGAGCGGGTTCGGAGCCCAGCATTTT. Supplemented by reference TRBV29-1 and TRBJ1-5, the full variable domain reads SAVISQKPSRDICQRGTSLTIQCQVDSQVTMMFWYRQQPGQSLTLIATANQGSEATYESGFVIDKFPISRPNLTFSTLTVSNMSPEDSSIYLCSVSLSASGFGAQHFGDGTRLSIL.

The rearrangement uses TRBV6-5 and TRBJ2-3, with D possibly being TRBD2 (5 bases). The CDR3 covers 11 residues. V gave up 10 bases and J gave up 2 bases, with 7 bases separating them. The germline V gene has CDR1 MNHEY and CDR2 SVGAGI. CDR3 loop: CATGFTDTQYF. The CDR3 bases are TGTGCCACGGGGTTCACAGATACGCAGTATTTT.

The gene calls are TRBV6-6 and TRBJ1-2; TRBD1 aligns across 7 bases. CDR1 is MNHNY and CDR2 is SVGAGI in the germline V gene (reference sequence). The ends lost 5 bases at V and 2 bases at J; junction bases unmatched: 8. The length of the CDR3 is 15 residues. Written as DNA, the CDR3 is TGTGCCAGCAGTACGCCGGACAGGATAAACTATGGCTACACCTTC. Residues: CASSTPDRINYGYTF.

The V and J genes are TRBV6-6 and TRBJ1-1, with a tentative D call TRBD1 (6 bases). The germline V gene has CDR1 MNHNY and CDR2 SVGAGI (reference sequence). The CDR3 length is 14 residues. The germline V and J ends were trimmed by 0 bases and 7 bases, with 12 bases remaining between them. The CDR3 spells CASSYSDRKLEAFF. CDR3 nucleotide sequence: TGTGCCAGCAGTTACTCGGACAGAAAACTTGAAGCTTTCTTT.

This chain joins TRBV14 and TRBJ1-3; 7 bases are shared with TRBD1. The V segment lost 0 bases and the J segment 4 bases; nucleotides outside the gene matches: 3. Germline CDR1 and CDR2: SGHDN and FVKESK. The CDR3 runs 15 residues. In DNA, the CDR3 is TGTGCCAGCAGCCAAGAAGGGGGCAGAGGAAACACCATATATTTT. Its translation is CASSQEGGRGNTIYF.

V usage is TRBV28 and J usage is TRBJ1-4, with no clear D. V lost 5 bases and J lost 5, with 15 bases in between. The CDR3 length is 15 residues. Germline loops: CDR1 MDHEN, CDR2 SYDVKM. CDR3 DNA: TGTGCCAGCAGTCCCTCGGGGTCTCAAAATGAAAAACTGTTTTTT. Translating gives CASSPSGSQNEKLFF.

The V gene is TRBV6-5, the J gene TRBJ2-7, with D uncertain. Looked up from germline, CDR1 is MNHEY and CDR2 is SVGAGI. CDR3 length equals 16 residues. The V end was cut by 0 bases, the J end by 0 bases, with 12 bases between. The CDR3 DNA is TGTGCCAGCAGTTACTCGATAGCATATAGCTCCTACGAGCAGTACTTC. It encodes CASSYSIAYSSYEQYF.

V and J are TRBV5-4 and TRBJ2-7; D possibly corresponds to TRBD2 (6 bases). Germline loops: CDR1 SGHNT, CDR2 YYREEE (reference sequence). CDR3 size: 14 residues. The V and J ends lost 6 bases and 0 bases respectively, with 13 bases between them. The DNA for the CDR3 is TGTGCCAGCACCCAGGCGGGGAACTCCTACGAGCAGTACTTC. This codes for CASTQAGNSYEQYF.

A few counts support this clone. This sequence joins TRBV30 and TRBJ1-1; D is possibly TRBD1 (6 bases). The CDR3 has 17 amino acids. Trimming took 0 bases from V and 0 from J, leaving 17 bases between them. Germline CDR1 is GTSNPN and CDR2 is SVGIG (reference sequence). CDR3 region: CAWSVRRAGAMNTEAFF. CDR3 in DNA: TGTGCCTGGAGTGTACGTCGCGCAGGGGCTATGAACACTGAAGCTTTCTTT.

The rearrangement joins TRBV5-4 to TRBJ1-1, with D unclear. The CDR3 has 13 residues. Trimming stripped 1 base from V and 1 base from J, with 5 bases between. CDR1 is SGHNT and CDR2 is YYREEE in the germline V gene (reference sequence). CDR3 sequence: CASSLQENTEAFF. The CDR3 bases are TGTGCCAGCAGCTTGCAGGAGAACACTGAAGCTTTCTTT.